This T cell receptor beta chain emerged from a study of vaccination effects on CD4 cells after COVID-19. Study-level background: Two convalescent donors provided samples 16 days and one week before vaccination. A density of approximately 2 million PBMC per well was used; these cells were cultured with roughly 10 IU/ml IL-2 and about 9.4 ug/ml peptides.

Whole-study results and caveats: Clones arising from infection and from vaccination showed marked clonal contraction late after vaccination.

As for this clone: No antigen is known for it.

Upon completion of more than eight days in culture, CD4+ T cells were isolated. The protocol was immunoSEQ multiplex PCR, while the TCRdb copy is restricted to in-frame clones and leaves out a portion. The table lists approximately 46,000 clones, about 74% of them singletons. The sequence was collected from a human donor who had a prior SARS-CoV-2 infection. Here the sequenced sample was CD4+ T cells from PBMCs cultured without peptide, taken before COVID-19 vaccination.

The CDR3 bases are TGTGCCAGCAGCCCCCAGCCAGGGTTTAGGAACATTGAGCAGTTCTTC. Residues: CASSPQPGFRNIEQFF. The V and J genes are TRBV9 and TRBJ2-1, with a tentative D call TRBD1 (5 bases). V shed 4 bases and J shed 9 bases, with 23 bases lying between them. This CDR3 is built from 16 residues. Germline assignment: CDR1 SGDLS and CDR2 YYNGEE.